The 20 T cell receptor beta chains below come from one sample, sequenced in a study of beta chain features in type 1 diabetes. Sequencing targeted expressed TCRB transcripts, as all isolated RNA had been reverse transcribed. Libraries were prepared by immunoSEQ multiplex PCR; TCRdb keeps only in-frame clonotypes and omits some of them. This table has about 40,000 clones, about half appearing once. Sequenced sample: stem cell memory CD4+ T cells from blood. These receptors came from a woman under 40 in good health.

This clone has only a few counts. The chain joins TRBV7-8 to TRBJ1-1, with D unclear. The CDR3 has 13 residues. V shed 1 base and J shed 0 bases, with 3 bases lying between them. CDR1 SGHVS and CDR2 FQNEAQ come from the germline V gene. CDR3 amino acids: CASSLDMNTEAFF. The CDR3 coding sequence is TGTGCCAGCAGCTTAGACATGAACACTGAAGCTTTCTTT.

The chain has TRBV18 and TRBJ1-5, with D hard to call. V was cut by 2 bases and J by 5 bases, with 13 bases left in between. The CDR3 length is 15 residues. Germline V lookup: CDR1 KGHSH, CDR2 LQKENI. The CDR3 nucleotides read TGTGCCAGCTCACCAGCGGGGTCAAGGGATCAGCCCCAGCATTTT. It codes for CASSPAGSRDQPQHF.

The sample holds a few counts of this clone. The rearrangement links TRBV6-5 to TRBJ2-7, with 10 nucleotides matching TRBD2. Losses at the gene ends were 2 bases for V and 7 bases for J; bases not matched to a gene: 11. Germline V gene lookup returns CDR1 MNHEY and CDR2 SVGAGI. The CDR3 is made up of 16 amino acids. CDR3 coding DNA: TGTGCCAGCAGTTACCCGACCGCTAGCGGGAGCCTTGAGCAGTACTTC. It encodes CASSYPTASGSLEQYF.

The chain uses TRBV9 and TRBJ2-5; 12 bases fit TRBD2. The V gene end was trimmed by 4 bases and the J gene end by 4 bases; junction bases not matched to a gene: 14. This CDR3 comprises 18 residues. CDR1 SGDLS and CDR2 YYNGEE come from the germline V gene. CDR3 sequence reads: CASSSPRLAGEGRETQYF. The CDR3, as DNA: TGTGCCAGCAGCTCCCCCCGACTAGCGGGAGAGGGTCGAGAGACCCAGTACTTC.

This chain joins TRBV4-3 and TRBJ2-1; 9 nucleotides match TRBD2. Germline V lookup: CDR1 LGHNA, CDR2 YSLEER. V was pared by 2 bases and J by 12 bases, with 20 bases of the junction left unmatched. The CDR3 spans 18 residues. CDR3 residues: CASSQRANVAGVLEGQFF. CDR3 nucleotides: TGCGCCAGCAGCCAACGAGCCAACGTAGCGGGAGTTCTCGAGGGGCAGTTCTTC.

This clone turned up a few times. The chain is built from TRBV7-6 and TRBJ2-5; 12 bases line up with TRBD2. Germline lookup yields CDR1 SGHVS and CDR2 FNYEAQ. Germline trimming cut 8 bases from V and 5 bases from J; bases unmatched to any gene: 6. The CDR3 runs 14 residues. The CDR3, as DNA: TGTGCCAGCGGTCCTAGCGGGAGGGTCGAGACCCAGTACTTC. Residues: CASGPSGRVETQYF.

This sequence joins TRBV7-9 and TRBJ2-2; 7 bases agree with TRBD1. With V trimmed by 6 bases and J by 5 bases, 3 bases remained unmatched. CDR1 SEHNR and CDR2 FQNEAQ come from the germline V gene (reference sequence). The CDR3 runs to 13 residues. In nucleotides, the CDR3 is TGTGCCAGCAGACAACAGGGGACCGGGGAGCTGTTTTTT. Translating it yields CASRQQGTGELFF.

This sequence joins TRBV5-1 and TRBJ1-6; D ambiguous. Germline-derived CDR1 and CDR2 are SGHRS and YFSETQ. The CDR3 length is 15 residues. V was cut by 4 bases and J by 7 bases, with 15 bases left in between. CDR3 DNA sequence: TGCGCCAGCAGCCCTAATACGCCGGTGAATTCACCCCTCCACTTT. Protein sequence: CASSPNTPVNSPLHF. The whole variable domain, filled in from reference TRBV5-1 and TRBJ1-6, reads KAGVTQTPRYLIKTRGQQVTLSCSPISGHRSVSWYQQTPGQGLQFLFEYFSETQRNKGNFPGRFSGRQFSNSRSEMNVSTLELGDSALYLCASSPNTPVNSPLHFGNGTRLTVT.

V is TRBV7-9 and J is TRBJ2-7, with TRBD2 matching over 10 bases. Germline V gene sequence: CDR1 SEHNR, CDR2 FQNEAQ (reference sequence). CDR3 length equals 17 residues. Germline trimming cut 0 bases from V and 4 bases from J; bases unmatched to any gene: 9. The CDR3: CASSLATGAGGSYEQYF. For the CDR3, the DNA is TGTGCCAGCAGCTTAGCGACGGGAGCGGGAGGGTCTTACGAGCAGTACTTC.

V and J are TRBV7-9 and TRBJ2-3; the D gene is possibly TRBD2 (7 bases). Trimming removed 5 bases from V and 1 base from J, with 13 bases in between. Germline CDR1 SEHNR, CDR2 FQNEAQ (reference sequence). The CDR3 is made up of 15 amino acids. Written as DNA, the CDR3 is TGTGCCAGCAGCCTCGAGGGGGGGGGCACAGATACGCAGTATTTT. Translating it yields CASSLEGGGTDTQYF.

V usage is TRBV28 and J usage is TRBJ1-5; TRBD1 might be the D (5 bases). This CDR3 has 14 amino acids. Per the germline V gene, CDR1 is MDHEN and CDR2 is SYDVKM. The V gene lost 9 bases and the J gene lost 3 bases, with 15 bases spanning the gap. Here the CDR3 DNA reads TGTGCCAGTAACAGGATTGGAAACAATCAGCCCCAGCATTTT. Amino acids: CASNRIGNNQPQHF.

V gene TRBV7-9 combines with J gene TRBJ2-1; 8 bases align to TRBD1. CDR1 SEHNR and CDR2 FQNEAQ come from the germline V gene (reference sequence). The CDR3 contains 13 residues. Trimming at V came to 4 bases and at J to 7 bases, leaving 3 bases not matched to a gene. The CDR3 nucleotides read TGTGCCAGCAGCTCGCAGGGGGCTAATGAGCAGTTCTTC. This codes for CASSSQGANEQFF.

The gene calls are TRBV5-1 and TRBJ1-4; 8 bases line up with TRBD1. Trimming took 4 bases from V and 4 from J; bases not matched to a gene: 9. CDR1 and CDR2 (germline): SGHRS, YFSETQ. The CDR3 consists of 16 residues. CDR3: CASSLGGTGDNEKLFF. The CDR3 bases are TGCGCCAGCAGCCTGGGCGGGACAGGAGATAATGAAAAACTGTTTTTT.

The J gene is TRBJ2-3, the V gene TRBV19, with TRBD2 matching 8 bases. The CDR3 consists of 14 residues. From germline, CDR1 is LNHDA and CDR2 SQIVND (reference sequence). V lost 1 base, J lost 4 bases, and 1 base stayed unmatched. CDR3 residues: CASSIGGRSDTQYF. For the CDR3, the DNA is TGTGCCAGTAGTATAGGCGGGAGGTCAGATACGCAGTATTTT.

The chain couples TRBV2 to TRBJ1-2, with D maybe TRBD1 (6 bases). The CDR3 totals 14 residues. CDR1 and CDR2 from the germline V gene are SNHLY and FYNNEI. The V end lost 5 bases, the J end lost 1 base, and 11 bases lay between the germline ends. The CDR3 sequence: CASSNRASNYGYTF. DNA of the CDR3: TGTGCCAGCAGTAACAGGGCCAGTAACTATGGCTACACCTTC.

The chain uses TRBV4-2 and TRBJ1-1; tentatively, D is TRBD1 (5 bases). Germline loops: CDR1 LGHNA, CDR2 YNFKEQ. V lost 0 bases, J lost 0 bases, and 11 bases lay in between. The CDR3 is 16 amino acids. The CDR3 DNA follows: TGTGCCAGCAGCCAAGATCCCGGGGGACTGAACACTGAAGCTTTCTTT. This gives the protein CASSQDPGGLNTEAFF.

This clone was seen only a few times. One junction end disagrees with the germline gene, perhaps due to a read error. The genes are TRBV19 and TRBJ1-1; the match to TRBD1 covers 8 bases. Looked up from germline, CDR1 is LNHDA and CDR2 is SQIVND (reference sequence). This CDR3 has 15 residues. In DNA, the CDR3 is TGTGCCAGTAGGATAGGTGGACAGGGTGGCACTGAAGCTTTCTTT. It is translated as CASRIGGQGGTEAFF.

The chain employs TRBV11-2 and TRBJ2-7; unclear D gene. Germline lookup yields CDR1 SGHAT and CDR2 FQNNGV. The CDR3 length is 12 residues. The V and J ends lost 4 bases and 3 bases respectively, with 7 bases between them. In nucleotides, the CDR3 is TGTGCCAGCAGCTCCGAGTTCTACGAGCAGTACTTC. Translating gives CASSSEFYEQYF.

V and J are TRBV4-1 and TRBJ2-1, with 8 bases identical to TRBD2. In germline, CDR1 is MGHRA, CDR2 YSYEKL. The CDR3 runs to 17 residues. Germline trimming cut 0 bases from V and 2 bases from J; bases unmatched to any gene: 6. The CDR3 nucleotides read TGCGCCAGCAGCCAAGATTCGGGGACTAGTACCTACAATGAGCAGTTCTTC. This codes for CASSQDSGTSTYNEQFF.

The genes are TRBV4-3 and TRBJ2-1; D uncertain. Germline V gene sequence: CDR1 LGHNA, CDR2 YSLEER. V shed 1 base and J shed 5 bases, with 3 bases lying between them. The CDR3 is made up of 12 amino acids. This chain's CDR3 is CASSQANNEQFF. As DNA, the CDR3 is TGCGCCAGCAGCCAAGCAAACAATGAGCAGTTCTTC.